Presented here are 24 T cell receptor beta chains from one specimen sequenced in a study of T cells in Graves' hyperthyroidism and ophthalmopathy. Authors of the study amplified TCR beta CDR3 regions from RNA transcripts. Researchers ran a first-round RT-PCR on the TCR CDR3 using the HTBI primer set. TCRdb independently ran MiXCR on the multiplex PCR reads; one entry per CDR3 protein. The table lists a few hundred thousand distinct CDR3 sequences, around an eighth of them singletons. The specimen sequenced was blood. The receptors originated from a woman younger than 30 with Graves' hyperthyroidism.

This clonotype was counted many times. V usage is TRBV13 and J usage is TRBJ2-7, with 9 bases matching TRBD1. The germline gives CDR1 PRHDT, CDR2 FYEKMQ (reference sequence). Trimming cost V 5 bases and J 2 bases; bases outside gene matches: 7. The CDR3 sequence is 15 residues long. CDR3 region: CASSDRDRDAYEQYF. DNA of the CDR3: TGTGCCAGCAGCGACCGGGACAGGGACGCCTACGAGCAGTACTTC.

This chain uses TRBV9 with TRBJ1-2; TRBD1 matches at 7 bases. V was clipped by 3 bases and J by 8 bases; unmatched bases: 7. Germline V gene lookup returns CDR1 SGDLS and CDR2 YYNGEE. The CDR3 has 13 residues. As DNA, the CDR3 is TGTGCCAGCAGCGCGAGACAGGGCTTAGGCTACACCTTC. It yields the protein CASSARQGLGYTF.

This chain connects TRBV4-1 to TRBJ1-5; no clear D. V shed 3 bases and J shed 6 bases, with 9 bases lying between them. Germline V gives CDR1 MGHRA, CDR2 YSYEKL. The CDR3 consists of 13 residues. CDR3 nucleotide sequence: TGCGCCAGCAGCCAGGCCATTGGTCAGCCCCAGCATTTT. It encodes CASSQAIGQPQHF.

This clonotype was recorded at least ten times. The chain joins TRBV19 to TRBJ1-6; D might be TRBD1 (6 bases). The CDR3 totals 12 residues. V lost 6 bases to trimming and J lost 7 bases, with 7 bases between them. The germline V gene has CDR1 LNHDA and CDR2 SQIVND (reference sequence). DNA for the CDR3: TGTGCCAGTAGCCAGGGGAATTCACCCCTCCACTTT. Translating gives CASSQGNSPLHF.

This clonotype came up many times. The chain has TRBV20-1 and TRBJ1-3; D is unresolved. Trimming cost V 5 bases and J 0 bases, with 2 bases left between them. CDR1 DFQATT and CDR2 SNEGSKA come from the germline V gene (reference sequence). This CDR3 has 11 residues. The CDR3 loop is CSAGSGNTIYF. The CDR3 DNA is TGCAGTGCTGGCTCTGGAAACACCATATATTTT.

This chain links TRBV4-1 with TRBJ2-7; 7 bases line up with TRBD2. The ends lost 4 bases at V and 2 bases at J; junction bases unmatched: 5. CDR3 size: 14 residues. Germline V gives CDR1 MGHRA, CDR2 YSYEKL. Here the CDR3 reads CASSLTSATYEQYF. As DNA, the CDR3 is TGCGCCAGCAGCCTTACTAGCGCCACCTACGAGCAGTACTTC.

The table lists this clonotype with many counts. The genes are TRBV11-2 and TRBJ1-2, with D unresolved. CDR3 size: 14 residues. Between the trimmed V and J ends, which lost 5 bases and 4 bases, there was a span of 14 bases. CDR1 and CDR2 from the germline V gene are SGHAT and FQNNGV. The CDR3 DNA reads TGTGCCAGCAGCCACCAGACATCTATCTATGGCTACACCTTC. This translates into CASSHQTSIYGYTF.

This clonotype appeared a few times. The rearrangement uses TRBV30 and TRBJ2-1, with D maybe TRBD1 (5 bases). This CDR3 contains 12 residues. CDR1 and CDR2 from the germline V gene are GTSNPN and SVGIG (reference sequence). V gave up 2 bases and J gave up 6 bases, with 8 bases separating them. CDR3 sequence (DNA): TGTGCCTGGAGTTACACAGGCAATGAGCAGTTCTTC. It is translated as CAWSYTGNEQFF.

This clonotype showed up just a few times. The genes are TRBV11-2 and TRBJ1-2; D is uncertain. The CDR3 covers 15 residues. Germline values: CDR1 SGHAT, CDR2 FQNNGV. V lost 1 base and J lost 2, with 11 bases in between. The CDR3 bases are TGTGCCAGCAGCTTAGTACAGCGGATGAACTATGGCTACACCTTC. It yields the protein CASSLVQRMNYGYTF.

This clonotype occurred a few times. CDR3 residues: CASSPRDTDGYGYTF. The CDR3 coding sequence is TGCGCCAGCAGCCCTCGGGACACTGATGGCTATGGCTACACCTTC. The chain couples TRBV4-1 to TRBJ1-2, with TRBD1 as a possible D gene (6 bases). With 4 bases removed from V and 4 bases from J, the gap between germline ends came to 16 bases. Germline V gene data show CDR1 as MGHRA and CDR2 as YSYEKL. This CDR3 region has 15 residues.

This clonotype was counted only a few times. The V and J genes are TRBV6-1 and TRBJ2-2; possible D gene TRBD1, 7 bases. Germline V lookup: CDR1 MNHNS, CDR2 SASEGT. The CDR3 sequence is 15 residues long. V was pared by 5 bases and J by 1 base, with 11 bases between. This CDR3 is CASSRGTVNTGELFF. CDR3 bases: TGTGCCAGCAGTCGGGGGACAGTGAACACCGGGGAGCTGTTTTTT.

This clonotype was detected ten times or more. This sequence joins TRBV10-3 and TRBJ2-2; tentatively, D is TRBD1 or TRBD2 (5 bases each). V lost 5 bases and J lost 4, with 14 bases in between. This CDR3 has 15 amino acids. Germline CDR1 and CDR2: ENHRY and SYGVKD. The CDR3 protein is CAISRPAGTTGELFF. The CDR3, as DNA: TGTGCCATCAGTAGACCAGCAGGGACCACCGGGGAGCTGTTTTTT.

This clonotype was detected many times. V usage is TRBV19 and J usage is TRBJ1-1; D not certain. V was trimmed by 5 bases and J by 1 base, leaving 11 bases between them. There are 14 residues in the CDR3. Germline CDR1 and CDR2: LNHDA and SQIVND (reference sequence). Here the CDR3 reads CASSSTDENTEAFF. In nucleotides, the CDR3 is TGTGCCAGTAGTTCTACAGATGAGAACACTGAAGCTTTCTTT.

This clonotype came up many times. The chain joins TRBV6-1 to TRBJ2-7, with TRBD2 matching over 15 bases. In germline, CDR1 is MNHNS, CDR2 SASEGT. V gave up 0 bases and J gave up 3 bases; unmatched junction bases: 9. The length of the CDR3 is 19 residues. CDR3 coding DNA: TGTGCCAGCAGTGAAGCGGGACTAGCGGGAGGACCGGGTCACTACGAGCAGTACGTC. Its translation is CASSEAGLAGGPGHYEQYV.

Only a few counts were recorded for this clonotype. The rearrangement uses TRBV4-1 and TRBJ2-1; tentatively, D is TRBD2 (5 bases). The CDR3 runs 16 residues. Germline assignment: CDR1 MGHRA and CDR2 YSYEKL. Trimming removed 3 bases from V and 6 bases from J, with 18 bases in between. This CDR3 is CASSHMEAADFNEQFF. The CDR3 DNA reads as TGCGCCAGCAGCCATATGGAAGCGGCAGACTTCAATGAGCAGTTCTTC.

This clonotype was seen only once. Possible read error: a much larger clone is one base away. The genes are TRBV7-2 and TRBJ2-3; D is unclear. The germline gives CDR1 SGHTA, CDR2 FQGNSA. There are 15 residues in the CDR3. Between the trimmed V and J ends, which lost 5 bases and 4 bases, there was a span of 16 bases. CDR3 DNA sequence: TGTGCCAGCAGCCTCCAGACGGAGAGCGCAGATACGCAGTATTTT. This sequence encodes CASSLQTESADTQYF. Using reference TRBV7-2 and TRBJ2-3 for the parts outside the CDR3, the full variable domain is GAGVSQSPSNKVTEKGKDVELRCDPISGHTALYWYRQSLGQGLEFLIYFQGNSAPDKSGLPSDRFSAERTGGSVSTLTIQRTQQEDSAVYLCASSLQTESADTQYFGPGTRLTVL.

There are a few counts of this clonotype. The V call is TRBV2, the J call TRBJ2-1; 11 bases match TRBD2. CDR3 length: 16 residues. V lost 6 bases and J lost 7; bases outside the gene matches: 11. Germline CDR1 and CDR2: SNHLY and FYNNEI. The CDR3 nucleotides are TGTGCCAGCAGCTCCGTAGCGGGAGGGCCGGGTAATGAGCAGTTCTTC. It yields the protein CASSSVAGGPGNEQFF.

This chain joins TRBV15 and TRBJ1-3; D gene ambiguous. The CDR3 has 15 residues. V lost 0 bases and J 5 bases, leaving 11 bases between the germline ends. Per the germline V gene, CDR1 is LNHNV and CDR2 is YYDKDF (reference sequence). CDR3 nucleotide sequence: TGTGCCACCAGCAGAGATCACAGTGAGCGAAACACCATATATTTT. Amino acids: CATSRDHSERNTIYF.

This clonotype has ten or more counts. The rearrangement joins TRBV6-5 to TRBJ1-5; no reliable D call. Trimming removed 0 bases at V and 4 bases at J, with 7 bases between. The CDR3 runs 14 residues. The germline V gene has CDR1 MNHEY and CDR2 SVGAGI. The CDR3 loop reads CASSYSLGNQPQHF. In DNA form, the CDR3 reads TGTGCCAGCAGTTACTCGTTGGGGAATCAGCCCCAGCATTTT.

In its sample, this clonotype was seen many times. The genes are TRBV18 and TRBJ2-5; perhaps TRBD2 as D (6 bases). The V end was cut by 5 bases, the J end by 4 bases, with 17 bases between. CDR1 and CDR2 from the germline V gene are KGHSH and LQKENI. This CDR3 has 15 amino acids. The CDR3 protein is CASSNRLAGGETQYF. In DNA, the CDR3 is TGTGCCAGCTCAAACAGGCTAGCCGGGGGAGAGACCCAGTACTTC. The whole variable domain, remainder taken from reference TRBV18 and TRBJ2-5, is NAGVMQNPRHLVRRRGQEARLRCSPMKGHSHVYWYRQLPEEGLKFMVYLQKENIIDESGMPKERFSAEFPKEGPSILRIQQVVRGDSAAYFCASSNRLAGGETQYFGPGTRLLVL.

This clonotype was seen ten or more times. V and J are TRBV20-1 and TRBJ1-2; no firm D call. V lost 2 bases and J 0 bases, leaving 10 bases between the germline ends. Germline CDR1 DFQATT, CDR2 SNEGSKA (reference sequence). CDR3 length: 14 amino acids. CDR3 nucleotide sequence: TGCAGTGCTAGACAGGCCCTAGCTAACTATGGCTACACCTTC. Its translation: CSARQALANYGYTF.

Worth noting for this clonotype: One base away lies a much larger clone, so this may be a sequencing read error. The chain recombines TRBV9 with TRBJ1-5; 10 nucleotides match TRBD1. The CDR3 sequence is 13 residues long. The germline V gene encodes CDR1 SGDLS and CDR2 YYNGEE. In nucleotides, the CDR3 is TGTACCAACCGGGACAGGGGAGGTCAGCCCCAGCATTTT. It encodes CTNRDRGGQPQHF. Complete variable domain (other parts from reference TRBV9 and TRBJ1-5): DSGVTQTPKHLITATGQRVTLRCSPRSGDLSVYWYQQSLDQGLQFLIQYYNGEERAKGNILERFSAQQFPDLHSELNLSSLELGDSALYFCTNRDRGGQPQHFGDGTRLSIL.

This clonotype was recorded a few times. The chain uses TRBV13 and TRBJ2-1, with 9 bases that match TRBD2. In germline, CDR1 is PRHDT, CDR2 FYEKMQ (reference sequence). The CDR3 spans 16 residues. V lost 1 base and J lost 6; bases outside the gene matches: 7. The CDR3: CASSLDRLAGFNEQFF. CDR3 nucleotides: TGTGCCAGCAGCTTAGATCGGCTAGCGGGGTTCAATGAGCAGTTCTTC. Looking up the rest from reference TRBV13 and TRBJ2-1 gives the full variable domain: AAGVIQSPRHLIKEKRETATLKCYPIPRHDTVYWYQQGPGQDPQFLISFYEKMQSDKGSIPDRFSAQQFSDYHSELNMSSLELGDSALYFCASSLDRLAGFNEQFFGPGTRLTVL.

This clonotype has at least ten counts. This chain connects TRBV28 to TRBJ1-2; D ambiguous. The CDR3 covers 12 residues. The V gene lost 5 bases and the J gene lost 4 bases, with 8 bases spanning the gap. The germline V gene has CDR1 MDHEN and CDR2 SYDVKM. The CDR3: CASSPAPYGYTF. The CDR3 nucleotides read TGTGCCAGCAGTCCCGCGCCCTATGGCTACACCTTC.